The present T cell receptor beta chain was sequenced within a study of blood T cell repertoires in COVID-19. Study-level background: Specimens from acute and convalescent COVID-19 originated in the United States, Italy and Spain. PBMCs, B-cell-depleted T cells, or T cells provided the cDNA or gDNA that made up the material.

As handled by the study authors: Amplification of reference gene primers provided the estimated nucleated cell counts. Clones were sequenced by immunoSEQ multiplex PCR, and TCRdb holds only the in-frame ones, with some missing. V, J and clone size were drawn from that table, and D and trimming were deduced from the DNA. The sample has approximately 260,000 clones, approximately 80% seen once. Germline V gene sequence: CDR1 LGHDT, CDR2 YNNKEL (reference sequence). This CDR3 is 15 amino acids long. Trimming removed 1 base from V and 6 bases from J, with 13 bases in between. Specimen: peripheral blood. The TCR comes from a woman in her thirties or forties with active or convalescent COVID-19. The chain combines TRBV3-1 (or the pseudogene TRBV3-2) with TRBJ2-1; D is uncertain. DNA for the CDR3: TGTGCCAGCAGCCAAGCCGCGCAACGAAGCAATGAGCAGTTCTTC. Encoded protein: CASSQAAQRSNEQFF.